This is a list of T cell receptor beta chains from one sample in a study of T cells expressing NK-cell markers. Each CDR3 protein gets one entry in TCRdb, which reprocessed the 5' RACE reads and gives no DNA. The table lists about 550,000 distinct CDR3 sequences. Material: blood T cells: a sorted CD56 or NKG2C T cell subset, CD4+ or CD8+ T cells, or bulk PBMC T cells (not recorded which). Receptor source: a man aged 18 to 29 in good health. Each CDR3 is given with its conserved first and last residue.

v_call	j_call	cdr3_aa
TRBV24-1	TRBJ2-1	CATSERGLVQFF
TRBV11-2	TRBJ2-2	CASSLNPVAQNTGELFF
TRBV7-3	TRBJ2-7	CASSKGQSVSEQYF
TRBV11-3	TRBJ2-7	CASSRRWDEQYF
TRBV7-6	TRBJ2-7	CASSSPGAERSEQYF
TRBV7-8	TRBJ2-1	CASSLVHQSPRDEQFF
TRBV15	TRBJ2-3	CATSRDREPYTDTQYF
TRBV29-1	TRBJ2-1	CSVGDDYYKDNEQFF
TRBV27	TRBJ2-1	CASRKLAGRYNEQFF
TRBV5-6	TRBJ2-7	CASSLGEVRLNYYEQYF
TRBV5-5	TRBJ2-1	CASSLEQVPYNEQFF
TRBV5-1	TRBJ1-1	CASSLGAGTGNTEAFF
TRBV15	TRBJ2-5	CATSRDLGIQETQYF
TRBV12-3/TRBV12-4	TRBJ2-5	CASSPGRGHQETQYF
TRBV5-1	TRBJ2-1	CASSHQGLAISYNEQFF
TRBV20-1	TRBJ2-7	CSAPGTGKSYEQYF
TRBV20-1	TRBJ2-5	CSAAPQGPRETQYF
TRBV24-1	TRBJ2-5	CATSDLNLRGDQETQYF
TRBV27	TRBJ2-7	CASTTGRIYEQYF
TRBV29-1	TRBJ2-5	CSGGTFLGEAQYF
TRBV19	TRBJ2-1	CASSIVSELYNEQFF
TRBV20-1	TRBJ2-1	CSAAATQTSGRRNEQFF
TRBV6-2/TRBV6-3	TRBJ2-1	CASSYYKGTSGSNEQFF
TRBV20-1	TRBJ2-3	CGPLPITDTQYF
TRBV29-1	TRBJ2-3	CSVGGGTSGIQDTQYF
TRBV5-1	TRBJ1-2	CASSSAGTDGYTF
TRBV6-1	TRBJ2-5	CASSPLDSGISETQYF
TRBV12-3/TRBV12-4	TRBJ1-2	CASSGRTTGGYTF
TRBV4-3	TRBJ2-6	CASSQDGTSGANVLTF
TRBV10-3	TRBJ2-7	CAISERGGTYEQYF
TRBV20-1	TRBJ1-5	CSASIQEDYSNQPQHF
TRBV10-3	TRBJ2-7	CAIQGGGRAYEQYF
TRBV14	TRBJ2-1	CASSRKVGSGISYNEQFF
TRBV5-1	TRBJ2-7	CASSPRPQGTTSYEQYF
TRBV29-1	TRBJ2-3	CSASNGLAGGDTQYF
TRBV5-5	TRBJ2-7	CASIQLHPRYEQYF
TRBV18	TRBJ2-1	CASFNRDNSYNEQFF
TRBV7-6	TRBJ2-3	CASSLGPYQNTDTQYF
TRBV5-1	TRBJ2-1	CASSLVGGQGIRFF
TRBV12-3/TRBV12-4	TRBJ2-1	CASVRQGRGNEQFF
TRBV6-1	TRBJ2-6	CASSELLAAGANVLTF
TRBV7-6	TRBJ2-1	CASSLGQAVYNEQFF
TRBV27	TRBJ2-5	CASSLSVTAAQYF
TRBV7-9	TRBJ2-7	CASSEAGLKEQYF
TRBV20-1	TRBJ2-1	CSPGTAAYNEQFF
TRBV12-3/TRBV12-4	TRBJ2-1	CASSSDAANEQFF
TRBV6-2/TRBV6-3	TRBJ2-7	CASTATSRLTSYEQYF
TRBV5-1	TRBJ2-3	CASSLVRGHTPDTQYF
TRBV4-3	TRBJ2-5	CASSRGPQAETQYF
TRBV20-1	TRBJ2-1	CSASQPGINEQFF
TRBV29-1	TRBJ2-7	CSVDGPHSYEQYF
TRBV7-3	TRBJ1-3	CASSLTGGFGNTIYF